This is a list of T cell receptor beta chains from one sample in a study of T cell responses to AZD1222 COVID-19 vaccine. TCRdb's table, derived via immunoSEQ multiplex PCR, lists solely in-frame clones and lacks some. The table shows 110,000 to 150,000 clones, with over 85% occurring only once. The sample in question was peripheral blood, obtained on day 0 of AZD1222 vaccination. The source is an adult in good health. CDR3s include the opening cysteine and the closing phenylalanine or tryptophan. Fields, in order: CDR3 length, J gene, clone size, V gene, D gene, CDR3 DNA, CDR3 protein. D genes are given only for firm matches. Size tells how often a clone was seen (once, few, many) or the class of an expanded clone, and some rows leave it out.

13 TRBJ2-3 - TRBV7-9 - TGTGCCAGCAGCTTAGCTAGCACAGATACGCAGTATTTT CASSLASTDTQYF
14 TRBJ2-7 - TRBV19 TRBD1 TGTGCCAGTAGCCCAGGGGGTGATGGCTACGAGCAGTACTTC CASSPGGDGYEQYF
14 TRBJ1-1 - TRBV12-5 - TGTGCTAGTGGTTTGGTACAGGGAAGGACTGAAGCTTTCTTT CASGLVQGRTEAFF
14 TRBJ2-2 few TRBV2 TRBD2 TGTGCCATAAGAGGGGAGGGAGGGCCGTGGGAGCTGTTTTTT CAIRGEGGPWELFF
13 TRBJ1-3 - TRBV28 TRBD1 TGTGCCAGCAGCGACAGGGGTGGAAACACCATATATTTT CASSDRGGNTIYF
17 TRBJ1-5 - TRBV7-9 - TGTGCCAGCAGCTTAGGTGTAGGAGGGACGGGAAATCAGCCCCAGCATTTT CASSLGVGGTGNQPQHF
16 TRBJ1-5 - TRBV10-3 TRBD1 TGTGCCATCAGTGAAGGACAGGGGGCGAGCAATCAGCCCCAGCATTTT CAISEGQGASNQPQHF
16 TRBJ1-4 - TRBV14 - TGTGCCAGCAGCTGGTACCTAAGGGGGAGGGATGAAAAACTGTTTTTT CASSWYLRGRDEKLFF
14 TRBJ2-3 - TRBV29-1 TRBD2 TGCAGCGTTGAGTCTAGCGGGATTACAGATACGCAGTATTTT CSVESSGITDTQYF
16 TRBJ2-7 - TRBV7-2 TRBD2 TGTGCCAGCAGCCCGGGACTAGCGGGAGGTTGGTACGAGCAGTACTTC CASSPGLAGGWYEQYF
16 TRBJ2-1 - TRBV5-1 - TGCGCCAGCAGCTTGAGGGCGGGGAGCTCCTACAATGAGCAGTTCTTC CASSLRAGSSYNEQFF
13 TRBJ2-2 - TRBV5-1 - TGCGCCAGTGTTAGCGGGAACACCGGGGAGCTGTTTTTT CASVSGNTGELFF
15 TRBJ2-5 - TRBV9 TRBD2 TGTGCCAGCAGCTCCCGACTAGCGGGAGAGGTGACCCAGTACTTC CASSSRLAGEVTQYF
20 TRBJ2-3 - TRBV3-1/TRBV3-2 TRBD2 TGTGCCAGCAGCTCGAGCTCCGGGACTAGCGGGAGGGTTAGCACAGATACGCAGTATTTT CASSSSSGTSGRVSTDTQYF
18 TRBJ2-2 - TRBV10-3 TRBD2 TGTGCCATCAGTGAAGGGACTAGCGGGAGGGCCTTACTTGGGGAGCTGTTTTTT CAISEGTSGRALLGELFF
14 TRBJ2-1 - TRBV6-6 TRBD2 TGTGCCAGCAGATTAGCGGGAGAGGGCAATGAGCAGTTCTTC CASRLAGEGNEQFF
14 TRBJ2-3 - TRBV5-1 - TGCGCCAGCAGCTTGGGTGCTCTAGCAGATACGCAGTATTTT CASSLGALADTQYF
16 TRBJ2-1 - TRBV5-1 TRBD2 TGCGCCAGCAGCCCTGGTGCAGCGGGGGGCTACAATGAGCAGTTCTTC CASSPGAAGGYNEQFF
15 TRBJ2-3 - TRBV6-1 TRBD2 TGTGCCAGCAGTCCCCAGCGGGAGAAAACAGATACGCAGTATTTT CASSPQREKTDTQYF
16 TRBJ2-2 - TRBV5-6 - TGTGCCAGCAGCTTGGCCGGGGGACTTACTACCGGGGAGCTGTTTTTT CASSLAGGLTTGELFF
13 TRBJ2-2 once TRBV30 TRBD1 TGTGCCTGGCGGACAGGGAACACCGGGGAGCTGTTTTTT CAWRTGNTGELFF
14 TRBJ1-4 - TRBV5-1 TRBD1 TGCGCCAGCAGCTTGTGGGACAGTAATGAAAAACTGTTTTTT CASSLWDSNEKLFF
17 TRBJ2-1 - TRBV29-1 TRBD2 TGCAGCGTTGAAGATCTTCGGGGACTAGCGGGAGTCGATGAGCAGTTCTTC CSVEDLRGLAGVDEQFF
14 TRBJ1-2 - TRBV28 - TGTGCCAGCAGTTTAGGTGGGGTAGGCTATGGCTACACCTTC CASSLGGVGYGYTF
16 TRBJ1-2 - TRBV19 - TGTGCCAGTAGTATAGTTCTGAGGCAGGGTCTGGGCGGCTACACCTTC CASSIVLRQGLGGYTF
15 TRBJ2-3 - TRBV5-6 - TGTGCCAGCAGCTTGTTTCGACAGCGCACAGATACGCAGTATTTT CASSLFRQRTDTQYF
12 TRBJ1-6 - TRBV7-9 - TGTGCCAGCAGCCCAGGGTTTTCACCCCTCCACTTT CASSPGFSPLHF
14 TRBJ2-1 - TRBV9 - TGTGCCAGCAGCGTATCGGGACAATTAAATGAGCAGTTCTTC CASSVSGQLNEQFF
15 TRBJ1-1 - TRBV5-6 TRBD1 TGTGCCAGCAGCGACCCGACAGGGGTGAACACTGAAGCTTTCTTT CASSDPTGVNTEAFF
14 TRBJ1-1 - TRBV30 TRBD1 TGTGCCTGGGGGACAGGGAAAGGGAACACTGAAGCTTTCTTT CAWGTGKGNTEAFF
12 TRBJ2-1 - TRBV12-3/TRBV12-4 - TGTGCCAGCGGAGGCTCCTACAATGAGCAGTTCTTC CASGGSYNEQFF
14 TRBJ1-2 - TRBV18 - TGTGCCAGCTCAAGCACGGGTTTTCGCTATGGCTACACCTTC CASSSTGFRYGYTF
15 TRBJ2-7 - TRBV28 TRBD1 TGTGCCAGCAGGGGGCCGGGACAGGGTTACTACGAGCAGTACTTC CASRGPGQGYYEQYF
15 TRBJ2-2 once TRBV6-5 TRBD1 TGTGCCAGCAGAACTCCGGGACAGGGTACCGGGGAGCTGTTTTTT CASRTPGQGTGELFF
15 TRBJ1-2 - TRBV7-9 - TGTGCCAGCAGCTTAGAACGGGCAGGGGAGGGAGGCTACACCTTC CASSLERAGEGGYTF
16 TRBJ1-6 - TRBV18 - TGTGCCAGCTCACCAAGCCGGGAACAATATAATTCACCCCTCCACTTT CASSPSREQYNSPLHF
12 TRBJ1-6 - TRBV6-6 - TGTGCCAGCAGGCAAGATTCGGCACCCCTCCACTTT CASRQDSAPLHF
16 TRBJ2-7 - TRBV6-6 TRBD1 TGTGCCAGCAGTTACCCGCAAGCGACAGGGTTATACGAGCAGTACTTC CASSYPQATGLYEQYF
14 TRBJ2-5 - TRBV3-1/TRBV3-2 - TGTGCCAGCGAGGGGGGGTCAGGGCAAGAGACCCAGTACTTC CASEGGSGQETQYF
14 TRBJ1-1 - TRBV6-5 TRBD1 TGTGCCAGCAGATCCACAGGGGGGGACACTGAAGCTTTCTTT CASRSTGGDTEAFF
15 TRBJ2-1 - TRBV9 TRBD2 TGTGCCAGCAGCCAACTAGCGGGAGGGTACAATGAGCAGTTCTTC CASSQLAGGYNEQFF
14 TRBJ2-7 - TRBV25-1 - TGTGCCAGCAGTGCCGCGGACGGATCCTACGAGCAGTACTTC CASSAADGSYEQYF
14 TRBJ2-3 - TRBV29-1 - TGCAGCGTTGAGGATCAGGGCCGCACAGATACGCAGTATTTT CSVEDQGRTDTQYF
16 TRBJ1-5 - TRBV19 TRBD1 TGTGCCAGTAGTCACTGGACAGGGAAAGTAAATCAGCCCCAGCATTTT CASSHWTGKVNQPQHF
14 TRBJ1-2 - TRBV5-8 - TGTGCCAGCGATCGAGGAGGGGCAGCCTATGGCTACACCTTC CASDRGGAAYGYTF
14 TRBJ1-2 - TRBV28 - TGTGCCAGCAGTCCCCTTGAGAATTACTATGGCTACACCTTC CASSPLENYYGYTF
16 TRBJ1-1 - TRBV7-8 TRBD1 TGTGCCAGCAGCTTATTCCGTCAGGGGGTGAACACTGAAGCTTTCTTT CASSLFRQGVNTEAFF
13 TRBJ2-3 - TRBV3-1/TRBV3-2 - TGTGCCAGCACCTTAGGGTCCACAGATACGCAGTATTTT CASTLGSTDTQYF
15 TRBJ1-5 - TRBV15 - TGTGCCACCAGCAGAGTCAGGGATAGCAATCAGCCCCAGCATTTT CATSRVRDSNQPQHF
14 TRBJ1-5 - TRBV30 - TGTGCCTGGAGTGGCGGGGATAGCAATCAGCCCCAGCATTTT CAWSGGDSNQPQHF
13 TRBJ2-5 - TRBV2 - TGTGCCAGCAGTGAGTACAGCCAAGAGACCCAGTACTTC CASSEYSQETQYF
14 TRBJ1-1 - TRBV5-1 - TGCGCCAGCAGCTTGGTACCGTCGAACACTGAAGCTTTCTTT CASSLVPSNTEAFF
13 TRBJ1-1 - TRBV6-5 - TGTGCCAGCGAAGATCTGATGAACACTGAAGCTTTCTTT CASEDLMNTEAFF
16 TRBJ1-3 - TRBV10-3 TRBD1 TGTGCCATCAGGGCGGACAGGTTGAGCTCTGGAAACACCATATATTTT CAIRADRLSSGNTIYF